This TCR beta chain is drawn from a study of T-cell reconstitution after alpha-beta-depleted transplantation in children (dated by TCRdb to about 2016). About the study as a whole: T-cell immune reconstitution after TCRalphabeta/CD19-depleted allogeneic hematopoietic cell transplantation in children was quantitatively tracked in the study by means of TCR repertoire profiling.

Library preparation was by PCR. This sample was sequenced with an Illumina HiSeq 2500. Molecular barcoding was employed in the preparation of TCR libraries, with unique molecular identifiers being used to normalize TCRbeta repertoire quantification. The raw public data were reprocessed by TCRdb itself: fastp quality trimming at Q25, MiXCR clonotype calling, in-frame beta chains only. Identical CDR3 proteins give one entry, which carries the most common genes and DNA. For this sample there are just over 950,000 distinct CDR3 sequences; about 29% appear just once. The top ten clonotypes cover 28% of the sample. Broader findings and caveats from the paper: About two months after transplant, the apparently early recovery of alphabetaT-cell counts reportedly depended on just several hundred clones that had expanded rapidly and came from non-depleted graft cells. In some patients, the high TCRbeta diversity seen at day 60 was put down to recipient T cells and intrathymic progenitors that had survived conditioning. The frequencies of hyperexpanded clones fell over the following months, and after one year, T-cell counts and TCRbeta diversity were mostly attributed to newly produced T cells.

This clonotype was seen only once. Its recognized antigen is unknown. The input lacks base qualities; no much larger clone sits a single base away. This specimen's treatment or condition label, per the study, means: allogeneic hematopoietic cell transplantation with graft depleted of TCRalphabeta T cells and CD19 B cells. The children who served as transplant recipients had been given grafts of TCRalphabeta/CD19-depleted allogeneic hematopoietic cells. Trimming leaves V shorter by 4 bases and J shorter by 10 bases, with the junction holding 8 bases beyond the gene matches. Taken from cysteine to phenylalanine, the CDR3 has 14 residues. Of the read, only the CDR3 DNA is kept; its 42 bases are in frame from base 1.

The receptor's source is a boy under two years old who had a stem cell transplant for SCID, so the T cells may come from the graft donor. Recombination joined TRBV12-3 or TRBV12-4 with TRBJ2-1; the junction holds 9 bases that match TRBD2. Sample: PBMCs, mostly from graft donor cells, taken 360 days after TCRalphabeta/CD19-depleted stem cell transplant. The DNA sequence reads TGTGCCAGCAGTTCCGGACTAGCGAGAGACGAGCAGTTCTTC. Its product reads: CASSSGLARDEQFF.